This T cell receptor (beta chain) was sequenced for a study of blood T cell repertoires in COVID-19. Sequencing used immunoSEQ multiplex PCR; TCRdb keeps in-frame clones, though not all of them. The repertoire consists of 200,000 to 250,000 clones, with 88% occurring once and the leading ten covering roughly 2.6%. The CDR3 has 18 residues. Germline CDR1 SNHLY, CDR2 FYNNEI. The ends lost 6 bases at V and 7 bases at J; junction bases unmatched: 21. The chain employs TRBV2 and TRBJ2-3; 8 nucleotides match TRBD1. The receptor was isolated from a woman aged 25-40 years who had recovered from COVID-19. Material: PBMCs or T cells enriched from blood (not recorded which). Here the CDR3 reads CASRGTGRSRRSPHTQYF. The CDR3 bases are TGTGCCAGCAGGGGGACAGGAAGGTCCCGGCGATCCCCTCATACGCAGTATTTT.